This T cell receptor (beta chain) was identified in a study of cytomegalovirus exposure and HLA in healthy donors. General study results and limits: By HLA locus, TCR association rates varied in a later analysis, with DRB1 showing the most and HLA-C the fewest. The sole available immune exposure information was CMV serostatus.

A word on this clone: Its antigen is not known.

PCR primers comprised 60 Vbeta and 13 Jbeta primers. Clones were sequenced by immunoSEQ multiplex PCR, and TCRdb holds only the in-frame ones, with some missing. Of 150,000 to 200,000 clones listed, just under 80% are singletons. The sequenced material came from PBMCs. This sequence originates from a woman in her twenties or thirties in good health and CMV-seropositive.

CDR3 protein: CASSIQSLAGTGELFF. The CDR3 DNA is TGTGCCAGTAGTATCCAATCTTTAGCGGGAACCGGGGAGCTGTTTTTT. The J gene is TRBJ2-2, the V gene TRBV19, with 8 bases fitting TRBD2. Trimming removed 3 bases from V and 5 bases from J; junction bases left unmatched: 8. This CDR3 has 16 amino acids. The germline CDR1 and CDR2 sequences are LNHDA and SQIVND (reference sequence).